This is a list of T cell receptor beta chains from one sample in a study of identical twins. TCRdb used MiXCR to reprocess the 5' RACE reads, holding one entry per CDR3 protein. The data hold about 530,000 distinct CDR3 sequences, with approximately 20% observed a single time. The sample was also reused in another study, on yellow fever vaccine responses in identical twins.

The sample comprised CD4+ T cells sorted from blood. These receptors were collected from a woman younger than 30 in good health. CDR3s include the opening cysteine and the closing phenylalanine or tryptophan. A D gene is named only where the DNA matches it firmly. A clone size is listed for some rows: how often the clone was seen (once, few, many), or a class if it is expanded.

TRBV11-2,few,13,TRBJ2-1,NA,CASSLDAGVEQFF,TGTGCCAGCAGCTTAGATGCTGGGGTTGAGCAGTTCTTC
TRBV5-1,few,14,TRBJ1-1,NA,CASSVDGPNTEAFF,TGCGCCAGCAGCGTCGACGGACCGAACACTGAAGCTTTCTTT
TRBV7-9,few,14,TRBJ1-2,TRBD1,CASTQDRVFSGYTF,TGTGCCAGCACTCAAGACAGGGTGTTCTCTGGCTACACCTTC
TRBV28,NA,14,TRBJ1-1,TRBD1,CASSFGGQGFEAFF,TGTGCCAGCAGTTTTGGGGGACAGGGGTTTGAAGCTTTCTTT
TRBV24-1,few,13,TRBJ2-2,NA,CATSDGVPGELFF,TGTGCCACCAGTGATGGTGTCCCCGGGGAGCTGTTTTTT
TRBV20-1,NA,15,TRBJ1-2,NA,CSARDVTGSNYGYTF,TGCAGTGCTAGAGATGTCACAGGCTCTAACTATGGCTACACCTTC
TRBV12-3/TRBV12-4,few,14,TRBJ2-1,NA,CASSLLWEYNEQFF,TGTGCCAGCAGTTTACTCTGGGAATACAATGAGCAGTTCTTC
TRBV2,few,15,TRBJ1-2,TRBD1,CASSGTGQGSYGYTF,TGTGCCAGCAGTGGCACCGGACAGGGTTCCTATGGCTACACCTTC
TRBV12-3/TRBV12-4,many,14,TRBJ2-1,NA,CASSLAQEYNEQFF,TGTGCCAGCAGTTTAGCCCAGGAGTACAATGAGCAGTTCTTC
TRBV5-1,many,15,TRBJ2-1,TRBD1,CASRLILQGDNEQFF,TGCGCCAGCAGGTTGATCCTCCAGGGGGACAATGAGCAGTTCTTC
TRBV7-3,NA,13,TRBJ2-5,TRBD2,CASSLTSEETQYF,TGTGCCAGCAGCTTGACTAGCGAGGAGACCCAGTACTTC
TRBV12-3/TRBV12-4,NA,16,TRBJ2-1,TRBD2,CASIRGLAGYLSGQFF,TGTGCCAGCATCAGAGGACTAGCGGGATATCTTAGCGGGCAGTTCTTC
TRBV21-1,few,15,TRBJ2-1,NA,CASSRGQGTNNEQFF,TGTGCCAGCAGCAGAGGACAGGGGACAAACAATGAGCAGTTCTTC
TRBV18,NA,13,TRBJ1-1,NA,CASSLPGRRQAFF,TGTGCCAGCTCACTGCCGGGCAGGAGACAAGCTTTCTTT
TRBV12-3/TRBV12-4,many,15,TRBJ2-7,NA,CASSPHLGSGYEQYF,TGTGCCAGCAGTCCACATTTGGGTTCCGGCTACGAGCAGTACTTC
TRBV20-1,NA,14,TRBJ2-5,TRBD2,CSALGAGVTETQYF,TGCAGTGCCCTCGGAGCGGGAGTTACTGAGACCCAGTACTTC
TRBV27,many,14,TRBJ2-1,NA,CASSFQVSYNEQFF,TGTGCCAGCAGTTTCCAGGTCTCCTACAATGAGCAGTTCTTC
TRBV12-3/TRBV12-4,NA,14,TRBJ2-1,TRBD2,CASSLGVAGNEQFF,TGTGCCAGCAGTTTGGGGGTAGCGGGCAATGAGCAGTTCTTC
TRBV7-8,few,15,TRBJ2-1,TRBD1,CASSLAQGVFNEQFF,TGTGCCAGCAGCTTAGCACAGGGGGTTTTCAATGAGCAGTTCTTC
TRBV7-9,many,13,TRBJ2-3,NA,CASSLVSTDTQYF,TGCGCCAGCAGCTTGGTTAGCACAGATACGCAGTATTTT
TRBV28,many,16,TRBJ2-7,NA,CASSTTGRSSSYEQYF,TGTGCCAGCAGTACTACCGGACGGTCTAGCTCCTACGAGCAGTACTTC
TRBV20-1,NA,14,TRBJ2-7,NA,CSAPRQGRSYEQYF,TGCAGTGCCCCTCGCCAGGGCCGCTCCTACGAGCAGTACTTC
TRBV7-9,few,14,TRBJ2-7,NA,CASSLDVQTYEQYF,TGTGCCAGCAGCTTAGATGTGCAGACCTACGAGCAGTACTTC
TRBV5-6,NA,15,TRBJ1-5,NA,CASSSSGAVSQPQHF,TGTGCCAGCAGCTCATCGGGGGCAGTAAGTCAGCCCCAGCATTTT
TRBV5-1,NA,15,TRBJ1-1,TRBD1,CASSPTGRVNTEAFF,TGCGCCAGCAGCCCGACAGGGAGGGTCAACACTGAAGCTTTCTTT
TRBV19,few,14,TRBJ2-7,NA,CASSMPSLPYEQYF,TGTGCCAGTAGTATGCCTAGCCTACCCTACGAGCAGTACTTC
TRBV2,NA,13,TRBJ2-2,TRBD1,CASSDGTAGELFF,TGTGCCAGCAGTGATGGGACAGCCGGGGAGCTGTTTTTT
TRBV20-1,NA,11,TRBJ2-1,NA,CSARVEDEQFF,TGCAGTGCTAGAGTTGAAGATGAGCAGTTCTTC
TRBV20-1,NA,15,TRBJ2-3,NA,CSTDSLKRNTDTQYF,TGCAGTACAGACTCTCTTAAGCGGAACACAGATACGCAGTATTTT
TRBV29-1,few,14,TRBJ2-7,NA,CSVEAPVGSYEQYF,TGCAGCGTTGAAGCCCCCGTTGGCTCCTACGAGCAGTACTTC
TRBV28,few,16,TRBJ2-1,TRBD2,CASSSQVAGAYNEQFF,TGTGCCAGCAGCTCACAAGTAGCGGGGGCCTACAATGAGCAGTTCTTC
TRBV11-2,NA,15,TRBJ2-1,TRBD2,CASSSIAGGLWEQFF,TGTGCCAGCAGCTCAATAGCGGGGGGGCTTTGGGAGCAGTTCTTC
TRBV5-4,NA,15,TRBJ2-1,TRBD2,CASSLDGRVFNEQFF,TGTGCCAGCAGCTTGGACGGGAGGGTGTTCAATGAGCAGTTCTTC
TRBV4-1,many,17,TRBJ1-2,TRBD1,CASSPGTGAKSNYGYTF,TGCGCCAGCAGCCCTGGGACAGGGGCAAAATCTAACTATGGCTACACCTTC
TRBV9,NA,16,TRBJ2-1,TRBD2,CASSVEGRGRYNEQFF,TGTGCCAGCAGCGTAGAGGGGAGGGGAAGATACAATGAGCAGTTCTTC
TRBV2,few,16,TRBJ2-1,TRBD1,CASSDRLGDSGAEQFF,TGTGCCAGCAGTGATCGCTTAGGGGACAGTGGTGCTGAGCAGTTCTTC
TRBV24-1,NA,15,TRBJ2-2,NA,CATSPTASGAGELFF,TGTGCCACCAGTCCGACTGCGTCGGGCGCCGGGGAGCTGTTTTTT
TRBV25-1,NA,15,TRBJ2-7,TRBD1,CASSETTGGGYEQYF,TGTGCCAGCAGTGAAACGACAGGGGGCGGGTACGAGCAGTACTTC
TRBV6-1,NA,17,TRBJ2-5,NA,CASSELRGGPVQETQYF,TGTGCCAGCAGTGAACTCCGAGGCGGGCCAGTCCAAGAGACCCAGTACTTC
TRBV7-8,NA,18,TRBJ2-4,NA,CASSLRTPSFMAKNIQYF,TGTGCCAGCAGCCTAAGGACACCCAGTTTTATGGCCAAAAACATTCAGTACTTC
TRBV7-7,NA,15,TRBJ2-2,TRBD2,CASSRSGGAIGELFF,TGTGCCAGCAGCCGTAGCGGGGGGGCTATCGGGGAGCTGTTTTTT
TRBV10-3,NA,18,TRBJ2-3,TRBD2,CAISDRPGLASLTDTQYF,TGTGCCATCAGTGATCGGCCAGGACTAGCCTCCCTCACAGATACGCAGTATTTT
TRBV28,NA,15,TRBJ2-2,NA,CASSYLVPNTGELFF,TGTGCCAGCAGTTACCTAGTGCCGAACACCGGGGAGCTGTTTTTT
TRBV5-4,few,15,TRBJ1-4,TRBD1,CASSFGGDRNEKLFF,TGTGCCAGCAGCTTTGGGGGGGACAGAAATGAAAAACTGTTTTTT
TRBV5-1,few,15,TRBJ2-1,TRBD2,CASSLVSRGVNEQFF,TGCGCCAGCAGCTTGGTGTCGCGGGGGGTCAATGAGCAGTTCTTC
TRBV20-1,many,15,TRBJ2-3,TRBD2,CSARRPSGDAATQYF,TGCAGTGCTAGACGTCCTAGCGGGGACGCAGCCACGCAGTATTTT
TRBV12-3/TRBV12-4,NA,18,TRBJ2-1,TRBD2,CASSSLAGGRSSYNEQFF,TGTGCCAGCAGCTCACTAGCGGGAGGGCGTTCTTCCTACAATGAGCAGTTCTTC
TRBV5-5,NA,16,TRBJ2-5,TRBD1,CASSLGDRVTGETQYF,TGTGCCAGCAGCTTGGGTGACAGGGTGACGGGGGAGACCCAGTACTTC
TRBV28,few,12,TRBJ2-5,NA,CASSLTNPQPHF,TGTGCCAGCAGTTTAACTAATCCCCAACCCCACTTC
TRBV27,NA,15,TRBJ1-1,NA,CASSSNRAGVTEAFF,TGTGCCAGCAGTTCCAACAGGGCCGGGGTCACTGAAGCTTTCTTT
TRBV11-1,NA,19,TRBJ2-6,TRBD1,CASSSTGTGLGSGANVLTF,TGTGCCAGCAGCTCCACCGGGACAGGGTTGGGCTCTGGGGCCAACGTCCTGACTTTC
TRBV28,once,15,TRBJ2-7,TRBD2,CASSSQGGESYEQYF,TGTGCCAGCAGTTCCCAGGGAGGGGAATCCTACGAGCAGTACTTC
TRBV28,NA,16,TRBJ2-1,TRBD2,CASSRRPGGWGNEQFF,TGTGCCAGCTCACGTAGACCGGGAGGGTGGGGCAATGAGCAGTTCTTC
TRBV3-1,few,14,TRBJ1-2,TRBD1,CATSGDRGNYGYTF,TGTGCCACCTCAGGAGACAGGGGAAACTATGGCTACACCTTC